This TCR beta chain originates from a study of shared T cell receptors in the human thymus. Notes on this clone: This same CDR3 is encoded by further DNA sequences in the sample.

Profiling relied on immunoSEQ multiplex PCR, and the TCRdb table lists in-frame clones only, not all of them. The table has hundreds of thousands of clones, 85% to 90% seen once. Germline CDR1 is MNHEY and CDR2 is SMNVEV (reference sequence). V gave up 2 bases and J gave up 4 bases, with 5 bases separating them. The CDR3 covers 12 residues. This sample also belongs to another study, concerning human thymus T cells. That work adds: Healthy Finnish infants undergoing corrective surgery for congenital heart defects provided the donor material. Thymic and blood repertoires appeared to show biased V and J gene usage.

The sequence was collected from a boy under two years old with a congenital heart defect. The sample consisted of thymocytes. The chain links TRBV27 to TRBJ2-5; D is unclear. The CDR3 DNA reads TGTGCCAGCAGTTTAACTGGAGAGACCCAGTACTTC. This encodes CASSLTGETQYF.